This T cell receptor (beta chain) was found in a study of identical twins. General study results and limits: Low generation probability was overrepresented in out-of-frame alpha sequences shared by twins. The more abundant beta clonotypes in cord blood had fewer insertions, and memory repertoires did not show this.

Every sampled donor was Caucasian and healthy. A template switching step contributed a universal primer site, while unique molecular identifiers were present in the cDNA. Each CDR3 protein gets one entry after TCRdb re-called the 5' RACE reads with MiXCR. The sample lists under 300,000 distinct CDR3 sequences, about 14% occurring once. Germline assignment: CDR1 SGHAT and CDR2 FQDESV (reference sequence). The CDR3 totals 21 residues. Germline trimming cut 6 bases from V and 1 base from J; bases unmatched to any gene: 21. This clonotype was seen a handful of times. The antigen is undetermined. The sequence was collected from a woman aged 18-29 years in good health. The sequenced material came from memory (CD45RO+) T cells sorted from blood. The V and J genes are TRBV11-1 and TRBJ2-1, with 10 bases fitting TRBD2. CDR3 protein: CASSFGVLGLADLGSYNEQFF. CDR3 DNA sequence: TGTGCCAGCAGTTTCGGGGTGTTAGGACTAGCGGACCTAGGGTCCTACAATGAGCAGTTCTTC.